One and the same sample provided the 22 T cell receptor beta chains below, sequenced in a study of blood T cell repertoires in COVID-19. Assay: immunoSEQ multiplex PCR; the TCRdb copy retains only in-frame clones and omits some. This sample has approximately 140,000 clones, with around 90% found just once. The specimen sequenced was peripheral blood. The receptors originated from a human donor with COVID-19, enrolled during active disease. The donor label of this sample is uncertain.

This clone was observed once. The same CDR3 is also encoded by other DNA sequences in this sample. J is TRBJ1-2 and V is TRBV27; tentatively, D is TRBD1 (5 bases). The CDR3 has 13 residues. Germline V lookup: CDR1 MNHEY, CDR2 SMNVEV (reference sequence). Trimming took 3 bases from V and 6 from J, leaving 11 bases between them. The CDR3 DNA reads TGTGCCAGCAGTTTTAGGGGTGGCAATGGCTACACCTTC. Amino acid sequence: CASSFRGGNGYTF.

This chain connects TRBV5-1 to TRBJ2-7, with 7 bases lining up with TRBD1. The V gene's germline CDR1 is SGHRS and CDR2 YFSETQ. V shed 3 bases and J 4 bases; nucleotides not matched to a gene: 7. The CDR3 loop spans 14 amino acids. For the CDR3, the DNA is TGCGCCAGCAGCTCAGCCGGGACAGATTACGAGCAGTACTTC. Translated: CASSSAGTDYEQYF.

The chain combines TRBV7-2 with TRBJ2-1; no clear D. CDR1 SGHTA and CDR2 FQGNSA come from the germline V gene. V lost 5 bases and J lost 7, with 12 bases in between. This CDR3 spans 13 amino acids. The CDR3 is CASSPRRKNEQFF. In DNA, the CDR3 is TGTGCCAGCAGCCCCCGGCGGAAAAATGAGCAGTTCTTC.

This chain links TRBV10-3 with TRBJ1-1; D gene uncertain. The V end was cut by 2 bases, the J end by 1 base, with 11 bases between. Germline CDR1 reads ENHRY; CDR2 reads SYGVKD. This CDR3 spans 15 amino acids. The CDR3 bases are TGTGCCATCAGTGAGCATGGCTCCCCGAACACTGAAGCTTTCTTT. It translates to CAISEHGSPNTEAFF.

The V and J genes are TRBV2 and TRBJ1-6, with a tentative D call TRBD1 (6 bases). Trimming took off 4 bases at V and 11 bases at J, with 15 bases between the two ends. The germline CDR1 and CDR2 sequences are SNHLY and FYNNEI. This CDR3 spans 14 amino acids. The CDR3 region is CASSATGRITPLHF. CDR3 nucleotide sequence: TGTGCCAGCAGTGCGACAGGCCGAATAACACCCCTCCACTTT.

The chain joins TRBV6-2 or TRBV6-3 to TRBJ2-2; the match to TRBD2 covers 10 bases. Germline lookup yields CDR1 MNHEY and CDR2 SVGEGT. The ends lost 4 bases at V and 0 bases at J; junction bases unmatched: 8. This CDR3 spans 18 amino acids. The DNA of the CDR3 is TGTGCCAGCAGTTTCCTCCTAGCGGGGGATACGAACACCGGGGAGCTGTTTTTT. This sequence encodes CASSFLLAGDTNTGELFF.

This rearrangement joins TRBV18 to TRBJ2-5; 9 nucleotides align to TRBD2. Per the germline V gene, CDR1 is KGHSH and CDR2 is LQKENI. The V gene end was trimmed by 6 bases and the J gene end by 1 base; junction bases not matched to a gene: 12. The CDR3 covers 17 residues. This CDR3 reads CASSPKDSGGIQETQYF. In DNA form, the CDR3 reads TGTGCCAGCTCTCCCAAGGACAGCGGGGGGATCCAAGAGACCCAGTACTTC.

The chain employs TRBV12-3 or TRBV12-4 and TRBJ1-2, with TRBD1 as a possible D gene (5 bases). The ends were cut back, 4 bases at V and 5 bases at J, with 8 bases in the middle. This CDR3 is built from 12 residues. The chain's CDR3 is CASSSQGYGYTF. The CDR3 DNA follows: TGTGCCAGCAGTTCTCAGGGTTATGGCTACACCTTC.

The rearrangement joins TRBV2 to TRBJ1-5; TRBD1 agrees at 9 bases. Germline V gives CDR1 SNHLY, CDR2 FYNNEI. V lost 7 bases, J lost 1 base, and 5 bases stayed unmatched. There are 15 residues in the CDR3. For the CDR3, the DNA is TGTGCCAGCACAGGGGACAGGGCGAGCAATCAGCCCCAGCATTTT. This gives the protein CASTGDRASNQPQHF.

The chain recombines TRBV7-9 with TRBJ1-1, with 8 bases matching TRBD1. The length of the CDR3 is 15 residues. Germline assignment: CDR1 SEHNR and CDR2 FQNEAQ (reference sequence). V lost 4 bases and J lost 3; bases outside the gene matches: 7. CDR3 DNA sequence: TGTGCCAGCAGCTCCCGACAGGGGTTTGACACTGAAGCTTTCTTT. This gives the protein CASSSRQGFDTEAFF.

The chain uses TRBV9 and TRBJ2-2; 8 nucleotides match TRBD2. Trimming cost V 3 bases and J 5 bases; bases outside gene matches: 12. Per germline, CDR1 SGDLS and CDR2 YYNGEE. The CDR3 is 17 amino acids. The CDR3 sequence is CASSGLRAGAGTGELFF. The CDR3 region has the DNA TGTGCCAGCAGCGGCTTGAGAGCGGGAGCTGGGACCGGGGAGCTGTTTTTT.

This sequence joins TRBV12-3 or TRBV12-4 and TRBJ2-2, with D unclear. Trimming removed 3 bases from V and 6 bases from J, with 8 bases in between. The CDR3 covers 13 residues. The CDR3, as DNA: TGTGCCAGCAGTTTCCATGGGCCCGGGGAGCTGTTTTTT. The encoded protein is CASSFHGPGELFF.

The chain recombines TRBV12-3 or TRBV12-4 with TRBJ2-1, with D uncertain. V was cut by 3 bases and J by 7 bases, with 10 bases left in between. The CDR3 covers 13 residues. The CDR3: CASSFVTRNEQFF. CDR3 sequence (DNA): TGTGCCAGCAGTTTTGTCACTCGGAATGAGCAGTTCTTC.

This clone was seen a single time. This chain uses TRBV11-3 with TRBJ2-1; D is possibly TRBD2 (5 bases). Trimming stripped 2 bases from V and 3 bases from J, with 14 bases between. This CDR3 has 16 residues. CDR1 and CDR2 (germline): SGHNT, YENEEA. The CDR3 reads CASSLLGGWGYNEQFF. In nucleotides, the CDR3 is TGTGCCAGCAGCTTACTAGGAGGTTGGGGCTACAATGAGCAGTTCTTC.

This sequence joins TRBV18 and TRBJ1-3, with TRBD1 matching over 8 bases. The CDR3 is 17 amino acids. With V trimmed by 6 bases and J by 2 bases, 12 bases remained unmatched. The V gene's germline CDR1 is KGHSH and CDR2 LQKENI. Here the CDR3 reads CASSHTTDRAPGNTIYF. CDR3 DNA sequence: TGTGCCAGCTCGCATACCACGGACAGGGCCCCTGGAAACACCATATATTTT.

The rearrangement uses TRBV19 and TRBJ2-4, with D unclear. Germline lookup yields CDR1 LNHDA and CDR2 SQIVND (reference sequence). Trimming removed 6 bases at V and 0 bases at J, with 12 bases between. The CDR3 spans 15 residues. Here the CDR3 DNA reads TGTGCCAGTAGACGAGGAGCCCTAGCCAAAAACATTCAGTACTTC. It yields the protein CASRRGALAKNIQYF.

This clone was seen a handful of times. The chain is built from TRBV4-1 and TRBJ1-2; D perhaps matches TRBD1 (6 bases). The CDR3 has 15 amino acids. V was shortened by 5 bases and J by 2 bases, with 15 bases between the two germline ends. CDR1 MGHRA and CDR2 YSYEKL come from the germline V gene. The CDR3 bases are TGCGCCAGCAGCTTAAACAGGGACCCCAACTATGGCTACACCTTC. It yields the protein CASSLNRDPNYGYTF.

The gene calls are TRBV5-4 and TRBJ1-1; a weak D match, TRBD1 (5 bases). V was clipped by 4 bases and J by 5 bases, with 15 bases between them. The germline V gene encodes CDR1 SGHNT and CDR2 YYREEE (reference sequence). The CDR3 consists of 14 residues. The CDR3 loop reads CASSPVTGDTEAFF. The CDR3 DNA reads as TGTGCCAGCAGCCCAGTTACAGGAGATACTGAAGCTTTCTTT.

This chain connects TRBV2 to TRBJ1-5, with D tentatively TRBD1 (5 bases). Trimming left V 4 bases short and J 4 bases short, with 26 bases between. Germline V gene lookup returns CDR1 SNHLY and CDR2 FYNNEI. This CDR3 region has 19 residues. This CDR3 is CASSVRVNEWGEVNQPQHF. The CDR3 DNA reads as TGTGCCAGCAGTGTTCGCGTCAATGAGTGGGGGGAGGTAAATCAGCCCCAGCATTTT. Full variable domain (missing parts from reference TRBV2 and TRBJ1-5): EPEVTQTPSHQVTQMGQEVILRCVPISNHLYFYWYRQILGQKVEFLVSFYNNEISEKSEIFDDQFSVERPDGSNFTLKIRSTKLEDSAMYFCASSVRVNEWGEVNQPQHFGDGTRLSIL.

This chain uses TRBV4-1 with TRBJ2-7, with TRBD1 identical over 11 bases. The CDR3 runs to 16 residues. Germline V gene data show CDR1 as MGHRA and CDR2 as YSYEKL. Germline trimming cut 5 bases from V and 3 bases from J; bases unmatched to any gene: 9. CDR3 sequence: CASSKGAGTGGYEQYF. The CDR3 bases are TGCGCCAGCAGCAAGGGGGCCGGGACAGGGGGCTACGAGCAGTACTTC.

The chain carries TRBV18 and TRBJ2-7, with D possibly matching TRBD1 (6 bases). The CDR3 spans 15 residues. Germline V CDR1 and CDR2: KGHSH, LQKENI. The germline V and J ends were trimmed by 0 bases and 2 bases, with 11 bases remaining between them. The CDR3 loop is CASSPPWGPTYEQYF. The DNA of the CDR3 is TGTGCCAGCTCACCACCGTGGGGGCCCACCTACGAGCAGTACTTC.

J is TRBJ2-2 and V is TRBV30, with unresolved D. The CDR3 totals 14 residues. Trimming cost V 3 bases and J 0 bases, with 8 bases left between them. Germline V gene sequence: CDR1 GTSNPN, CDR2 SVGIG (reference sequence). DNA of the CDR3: TGTGCCTGGAGGGTGGCAGCGAACACCGGGGAGCTGTTTTTT. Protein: CAWRVAANTGELFF. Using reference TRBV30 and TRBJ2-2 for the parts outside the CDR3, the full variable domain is SQTIHQWPATLVQPVGSPLSLECTVEGTSNPNLYWYRQAAGRGLQLLFYSVGIGQISSEVPQNLSASRPQDRQFILSSKKLLLSDSGFYLCAWRVAANTGELFFGEGSRLTVL.